These 21 T cell receptor beta chains originate from one sample sequenced in a study of blood T cells in healthy people across ages. Then a second PCR, running roughly 6 to 11 cycles, was carried out with a sample-barcoded 5' primer and a J-beta primer mix. TCRdb called the 5' RACE reads again in MiXCR, with one record for every CDR3 protein. Seen here are 550,000 to 700,000 distinct CDR3 sequences, 25% to 30% observed once, and the top ten hold under 20%. The sample comprised blood. The receptor set was obtained from a woman between 65 and 79 years old in good health.

The CDR3: CASSTPRTGEGEAFF. CDR3 nucleotides: TGCGCCAGCAGCACCCCTCGGACCGGGGAGGGTGAAGCTTTCTTT. The gene calls are TRBV5-1 and TRBJ1-1; no clear D gene. V was pared by 4 bases and J by 7 bases, with 20 bases between. This CDR3 contains 15 residues. Germline V lookup: CDR1 SGHRS, CDR2 YFSETQ.

In this sample, this clonotype turned up a few times. This chain joins TRBV7-8 and TRBJ2-2, with a tentative D call TRBD1 (6 bases). Germline V gene sequence: CDR1 SGHVS, CDR2 FQNEAQ. The CDR3 spans 17 residues. With 5 bases removed from V and 4 bases from J, the gap between germline ends came to 20 bases. For the CDR3, the DNA is TGTGCCAGCAGCCTCCGTTTTTCAGGGGCCGGCACCGGGGAGCTGTTTTTT. Protein product: CASSLRFSGAGTGELFF. Variable domain in full (rest from reference TRBV7-8 and TRBJ2-2): GAGVSQSPRYKVAKRGQDVALRCDPISGHVSLFWYQQALGQGPEFLTYFQNEAQLDKSGLPSDRFFAERPEGSVSTLKIQRTQQEDSAVYLCASSLRFSGAGTGELFFGEGSRLTVL.

The DNA for the CDR3 is TGCAGCGTTGCGGTAACAGGGATCTCTAACCAACGTAAACTCCAAGAGACCCAGTACTTC. It is translated as CSVAVTGISNQRKLQETQYF. This rearrangement joins TRBV29-1 to TRBJ2-5, with a weak D call TRBD1 (6 bases). The CDR3 spans 20 residues. The germline CDR1 and CDR2 sequences are SQVTM and ANQGSEA. The ends were cut back, 4 bases at V and 1 base at J, with 31 bases in the middle.

The table lists this clonotype with many counts. The chain combines TRBV2 with TRBJ2-5, with D possibly TRBD2 on 5 matching bases. Trimming cost V 8 bases and J 4 bases, with 14 bases left between them. Per germline, CDR1 SNHLY and CDR2 FYNNEI. The CDR3 spans 13 residues. The CDR3 sequence: CASDLRVGETQYF. DNA for the CDR3: TGTGCCAGCGATCTGAGGGTGGGAGAGACCCAGTACTTC.

The gene calls are TRBV7-2 and TRBJ2-3; the match to TRBD2 covers 11 bases. Germline CDR1 and CDR2: SGHTA and FQGNSA. The CDR3 covers 16 residues. V shed 0 bases, J shed 5 bases, and the junction held 4 bases outside the gene matches. The DNA for the CDR3 is TGTGCCAGCAGCTTAGCAGGGACTAGCGGCGGAGATACGCAGTATTTT. Encoded protein: CASSLAGTSGGDTQYF.

This clonotype was observed a handful of times. This is likely a read error, given that the CDR3 carries no conserved phenylalanine or tryptophan at its end. This chain connects TRBV6-6 to TRBJ2-7; perhaps TRBD2 as D (6 bases). CDR1 is MNHNY and CDR2 is SVGAGI in the germline V gene (reference sequence). The CDR3 contains 14 residues. Trimming cost V 6 bases and J 1 base, with 13 bases left between them. CDR3 bases: TGTGCCAGCAGCCTCGGGACTTTTTCCTACGAGCAGTACCTC. Protein product: CASSLGTFSYEQYL.

Regarding this clonotype: At one boundary the junction diverges from the germline segment, which might be a read error. The chain recombines TRBV14 with TRBJ2-5; maybe TRBD2 (5 bases). The J call is in doubt because the DNA end fits TRBJ2-7 better. This CDR3 comprises 14 residues. Germline-derived CDR1 and CDR2 are SGHDN and FVKESK. This CDR3 reads CASSRESLSYEQYF. DNA of the CDR3: TGTGCCAGTAGCCGGGAATCCCTCTCCTACGAGCAGTACTTC.

This chain links TRBV5-1 with TRBJ2-7; 10 bases map to TRBD2. Trimming at V came to 4 bases and at J to 4 bases, leaving 8 bases not matched to a gene. This CDR3 contains 15 residues. Germline assignment: CDR1 SGHRS and CDR2 YFSETQ. The CDR3: CASSVGTSEGYEQYF. CDR3 in DNA: TGCGCCAGCAGCGTCGGGACTAGCGAAGGGTACGAGCAGTACTTC.

This clonotype turned up a few times. The chain joins TRBV6-4 to TRBJ2-4, with 8 nucleotides matching TRBD1. CDR3 length: 19 amino acids. The J segment lost 1 base and the V segment lost 6 bases, leaving 17 bases of the junction unmatched. Germline V gene data show CDR1 as MRHNA and CDR2 as SNTAGT. The DNA for the CDR3 is TGTGCCAGCAGGTTGGCCCGGGACAGGCCTCCCTGCGCCAAAAACATTCAGTACTTC. Translated: CASRLARDRPPCAKNIQYF.

The V call is TRBV7-9, the J call TRBJ2-3, with no clear D. Germline values: CDR1 SEHNR, CDR2 FQNEAQ (reference sequence). The V end was cut by 3 bases, the J end by 0 bases, with 13 bases between. The CDR3 extends over 16 amino acids. The CDR3 nucleotides are TGTGCCAGCAGCTTTACCCCGGCCGGTAGCACAGATACGCAGTATTTT. It encodes CASSFTPAGSTDTQYF.

V gene TRBV5-1 combines with J gene TRBJ2-5; 7 bases fit TRBD1. This CDR3 spans 14 amino acids. The ends lost 4 bases at V and 4 bases at J; junction bases unmatched: 7. CDR1 is SGHRS and CDR2 is YFSETQ in the germline V gene. The CDR3 here is CASSPQGIGETQYF. The CDR3 DNA sequence: TGCGCCAGCAGCCCACAGGGGATCGGAGAGACCCAGTACTTC.

The chain has TRBV20-1 and TRBJ1-2; 8 bases map to TRBD1. The germline V gene has CDR1 DFQATT and CDR2 SNEGSKA (reference sequence). There are 15 residues in the CDR3. J was trimmed by 5 bases and V by 3 bases; bases with no gene match: 11. CDR3 DNA sequence: TGCAGTGCTAGGGGGGGACAGGCTACCCATTATGGCTACACCTTC. Its translation: CSARGGQATHYGYTF.

This clonotype was seen at least ten times. V is TRBV29-1 and J is TRBJ1-4; the match to TRBD1 covers 10 bases. Germline V CDR1 and CDR2: SQVTM, ANQGSEA. Losses at the gene ends were 3 bases for V and 8 bases for J; bases not matched to a gene: 3. The CDR3 is 13 amino acids. The CDR3 reads CSVDPGQGEKLFF. CDR3 coding DNA: TGCAGCGTTGATCCGGGACAGGGGGAAAAACTGTTTTTT.

This clonotype was found once. This chain links TRBV5-1 with TRBJ2-5, with no clear D. The J call may be faulty, since TRBJ2-7 better matches the DNA end. CDR3 length equals 14 residues. Germline V CDR1 and CDR2: SGHRS, YFSETQ. In DNA, the CDR3 is TGCGCCAGCAGCTTAATGTTTACCTCCTACGAGCAGTACTTC. Its protein is CASSLMFTSYEQYF.

This clonotype was seen a few times. The chain couples TRBV4-3 to TRBJ1-2; 10 bases align to TRBD1. After removal of 2 bases from V and 8 bases from J, the junction contained 8 bases not matched to a gene. The CDR3 totals 15 residues. The germline CDR1 and CDR2 sequences are LGHNA and YSLEER. The CDR3 sequence: CASSQNGQGVLGYTF. CDR3 sequence (DNA): TGCGCCAGCAGCCAAAACGGACAGGGGGTCTTAGGCTACACCTTC.

The gene calls are TRBV20-1 and TRBJ2-4; D is perhaps TRBD1 or TRBD2 (5 bases each). The CDR3 is 14 residues long. Germline values: CDR1 DFQATT, CDR2 SNEGSKA (reference sequence). The germline V and J ends were trimmed by 5 bases and 5 bases, with 16 bases remaining between them. The CDR3, as DNA: TGCAGTGCTTTCCACGGGACGGAGCAAAACATTCAGTACTTC. Its translation: CSAFHGTEQNIQYF.

J is TRBJ1-4 and V is TRBV5-1; 8 bases align to TRBD1. J gave up 0 bases and V 4 bases, and 14 bases lay outside the gene matches. Germline V gene lookup returns CDR1 SGHRS and CDR2 YFSETQ. The CDR3 spans 19 residues. CDR3 nucleotides: TGCGCCAGCAGCGGGGGGACAGGAGGCGGACTTGCAACTAATGAAAAACTGTTTTTT. Residues: CASSGGTGGGLATNEKLFF.

The chain employs TRBV24-1 and TRBJ1-2; D uncertain. CDR3 length: 15 residues. V gave up 3 bases and J gave up 7 bases, with 17 bases separating them. Germline-derived CDR1 and CDR2 are KGHDR and SFDVKD. The CDR3 reads CATSDAGLFPPGYTF. The CDR3 DNA reads TGTGCCACCAGTGATGCGGGGTTATTTCCTCCTGGCTACACCTTC.

This clonotype was counted only a few times. The rearrangement links TRBV3-1 to TRBJ1-1; D gene uncertain. The V gene's germline CDR1 is LGHDT and CDR2 YNNKEL (reference sequence). CDR3 length: 13 residues. V was pared by 1 base and J by 8 bases, with 11 bases between. In DNA form, the CDR3 reads TGTGCCAGCAGCCAAGGGGTACAACTGGAAGCTTTCTTT. It specifies CASSQGVQLEAFF.

This clonotype has more than one count but fewer than ten. The CDR3 here is CASSPGWNTGELFF. CDR3 DNA sequence: TGCGCCAGCAGCCCAGGGTGGAACACCGGGGAGCTGTTTTTT. The chain links TRBV5-1 to TRBJ2-2, with a weak D call TRBD1 (5 bases). The V end was cut by 4 bases, the J end by 1 base, with 8 bases between. The CDR3 has 14 residues. Germline loops: CDR1 SGHRS, CDR2 YFSETQ.

Only a few counts were recorded for this clonotype. The chain links TRBV3-1 to TRBJ1-2, with 12 nucleotides matching TRBD1. The CDR3 covers 15 residues. The germline V gene has CDR1 LGHDT and CDR2 YNNKEL (reference sequence). The junction had 3 bases not matched to a gene; V was cut back by 0 bases and J by 7 bases. The CDR3 DNA is TGTGCCAGCAGCCAAGAGGGACAGGGGGCACTTGGCTACACCTTC. It is translated as CASSQEGQGALGYTF. The whole variable domain, filled in from reference TRBV3-1 and TRBJ1-2, reads DTAVSQTPKYLVTQMGNDKSIKCEQNLGHDTMYWYKQDSKKFLKIMFSYNNKELIINETVPNRFSPKSPDKAHLNLHINSLELGDSAVYFCASSQEGQGALGYTFGSGTRLTVV.